This T cell receptor beta chain was retrieved from a study of glioma-infiltrating T cells after dendritic cell vaccination. For the study at large: Between the early 2000s and the early 2010s, patients got autologous tumor lysate-pulsed dendritic cell vaccines.

Input was roughly 2.2 ug genomic DNA, or all available if less. Assay: immunoSEQ multiplex PCR; the TCRdb copy retains only in-frame clones and omits some. The data show just under 100,000 clones, 80% seen once. Documented time point: after dendritic cell vaccination, including at tumor progression/relapse. Per the germline V gene, CDR1 is SEHNR and CDR2 is FQNEAQ (reference sequence). The V end was cut by 10 bases, the J end by 4 bases, with 16 bases between. CDR3 length equals 13 residues. The input for sequencing was blood, taken after dendritic cell vaccination. This clonotype was sampled from a human donor with glioblastoma. The V call is TRBV7-9, the J call TRBJ1-2; D ambiguous. The CDR3 loop reads CAILRWASYGYTF. The CDR3 bases are TGTGCCATCCTCAGGTGGGCCTCCTATGGCTACACCTTC.